Listed here are 32 T cell receptor beta chains from one sample, sequenced in a study of shared clonotypes between healthy human individuals. Measured with immunoSEQ multiplex PCR; TCRdb has only the in-frame clones, and not every one. The data hold about 480,000 clones, with 60% to 80% observed a single time. The sample comprised PBMCs. The origin of the receptors is a woman in her thirties or forties in good health. Some clones in this sample may be carry-over from other donors' samples.

The V and J genes are TRBV5-1 and TRBJ2-7; D possibly matches TRBD1 or TRBD2 (5 bases each). With 5 bases removed from V and 6 bases from J, the gap between germline ends came to 18 bases. In germline, CDR1 is SGHRS, CDR2 YFSETQ. This CDR3 contains 14 residues. CDR3 in amino acids: CASRTGTASSEQYF. The CDR3 DNA reads as TGCGCCAGCAGAACCGGGACGGCTTCGTCCGAGCAGTACTTC.

The CDR3 is CASSLAGTSPGELFF. CDR3 bases: TGTGCCAGCAGCTTAGCGGGGACTAGCCCCGGGGAGCTGTTTTTT. The chain carries TRBV7-6 and TRBJ2-2; 9 bases are a match to TRBD2. CDR1 and CDR2 (germline): SGHVS, FNYEAQ. This CDR3 is built from 15 residues. With 0 bases clipped from V and 6 bases from J, the junction kept 2 bases outside the gene matches.

DNA for the CDR3: TGTGCCAGCAGCAGAGGACGACAAGAGACCCAGTACTTC. This gives the protein CASSRGRQETQYF. The rearrangement joins TRBV7-9 to TRBJ2-5; D remains unclear. The germline CDR1 and CDR2 sequences are SEHNR and FQNEAQ (reference sequence). V lost 5 bases and J lost 2, with 9 bases in between. The CDR3 is 13 residues long.

This chain connects TRBV28 to TRBJ2-5; D possibly corresponds to TRBD2 (7 bases). The CDR3 runs to 13 residues. Germline lookup yields CDR1 MDHEN and CDR2 SYDVKM. Trimming removed 4 bases from V and 5 bases from J, with 11 bases in between. The chain's CDR3 is CASSWGGGETQYF. CDR3 DNA sequence: TGTGCCAGCAGTTGGGGAGGGGGGGAGACCCAGTACTTC.

This clone was recorded only once. The V and J genes are TRBV27 and TRBJ2-3, with 7 bases that match TRBD2. Trimming removed 5 bases from V and 1 base from J; junction bases left unmatched: 3. The CDR3 has 14 residues. Germline-derived CDR1 and CDR2 are MNHEY and SMNVEV (reference sequence). The CDR3, as DNA: TGTGCCAGCAGTCTAAGCGGGGGCACAGATACGCAGTATTTT. This gives the protein CASSLSGGTDTQYF.

This clone was detected only a few times. The rearrangement links TRBV29-1 to TRBJ1-1; D ambiguous. Germline V gene lookup returns CDR1 SQVTM and CDR2 ANQGSEA. V gave up 7 bases and J gave up 5 bases, with 17 bases separating them. The CDR3 extends over 13 amino acids. In DNA, the CDR3 is TGCAGCGCCGGTACGGACGGGATAACTGAAGCTTTCTTT. It codes for CSAGTDGITEAFF.

V and J are TRBV28 and TRBJ2-1; 7 nucleotides align to TRBD1. V dropped 7 bases and J dropped 2; count of bases not matched to a gene: 11. Germline loops: CDR1 MDHEN, CDR2 SYDVKM. The CDR3 has 16 residues. CDR3 sequence: CASIPIRQGAYNEQFF. In nucleotides, the CDR3 is TGTGCCAGCATCCCTATAAGGCAGGGGGCCTACAATGAGCAGTTCTTC.

The gene calls are TRBV7-2 and TRBJ1-5, with TRBD1 as a possible D gene (6 bases). The CDR3 has 16 amino acids. The germline V gene encodes CDR1 SGHTA and CDR2 FQGNSA. The V end was cut by 5 bases, the J end by 4 bases, with 18 bases between. This chain's CDR3 is CASSRSTGRTNQPQHF. In DNA, the CDR3 is TGTGCCAGCAGCCGATCGACAGGTAGAACTAATCAGCCCCAGCATTTT.

The V call is TRBV10-2, the J call TRBJ1-2, with D perhaps TRBD1 (6 bases). Trimming stripped 4 bases from V and 4 bases from J, with 16 bases between. Germline V CDR1 and CDR2: WSHSY, SAAADI. CDR3 size: 15 residues. The CDR3 spells CASSGDRTALYGYTF. The DNA of the CDR3 is TGCGCCAGCAGTGGAGACAGGACGGCCCTCTATGGCTACACCTTC.

This chain uses TRBV2 with TRBJ1-2; the D gene is possibly TRBD1 (5 bases). CDR1 and CDR2 (germline): SNHLY, FYNNEI. Trimming took 3 bases from V and 9 from J, leaving 8 bases between them. This CDR3 has 11 residues. DNA for the CDR3: TGTGCCAGCAGTGAGGGGGTTCGCTACACCTTC. It codes for CASSEGVRYTF. Variable domain in full (rest from reference TRBV2 and TRBJ1-2): EPEVTQTPSHQVTQMGQEVILRCVPISNHLYFYWYRQILGQKVEFLVSFYNNEISEKSEIFDDQFSVERPDGSNFTLKIRSTKLEDSAMYFCASSEGVRYTFGSGTRLTVV.

V usage is TRBV30 and J usage is TRBJ2-5; 8 positions agree with TRBD2. Trimming at V came to 2 bases and at J to 5 bases, leaving 7 bases not matched to a gene. CDR3 length equals 14 residues. Germline V lookup: CDR1 GTSNPN, CDR2 SVGIG (reference sequence). CDR3 residues: CAWSRRAGVETQYF. The CDR3 DNA sequence: TGTGCCTGGAGTCGAAGAGCGGGAGTGGAGACCCAGTACTTC.

The gene calls are TRBV18 and TRBJ2-2; D tentatively fits TRBD1 or TRBD2 (6 bases each). The length of the CDR3 is 16 residues. CDR1 is KGHSH and CDR2 is LQKENI in the germline V gene. Deletions cut 1 base from V and 4 bases from J, with 13 bases between. The CDR3 reads CASSPRGAAGTGELFF. DNA of the CDR3: TGTGCCAGCTCACCACGGGGGGCCGCGGGCACCGGGGAGCTGTTTTTT.

This clone was observed a handful of times. The chain combines TRBV28 with TRBJ1-5; TRBD1 might be the D (5 bases). CDR1 and CDR2 (germline): MDHEN, SYDVKM. The CDR3 extends over 16 amino acids. V gave up 5 bases and J gave up 0 bases, with 14 bases separating them. This CDR3 reads CASSGGRRGSNQPQHF. The DNA of the CDR3 is TGTGCCAGCAGTGGGGGTCGGAGGGGTAGCAATCAGCCCCAGCATTTT.

The CDR3 DNA is TGCGCCAGCAGCTCTCAGGGGCATTCTGGAAACACCATATATTTT. As protein: CASSSQGHSGNTIYF. The chain uses TRBV5-1 and TRBJ1-3, with D possibly being TRBD1 (6 bases). The germline gives CDR1 SGHRS, CDR2 YFSETQ. CDR3 size: 15 residues. Trimming pared 3 bases from V and 1 base from J, leaving 11 bases between.

The chain carries TRBV27 and TRBJ2-3, with 8 bases fitting TRBD1. CDR1 MNHEY and CDR2 SMNVEV come from the germline V gene (reference sequence). The CDR3 loop spans 14 amino acids. CDR3 in DNA: TGTTCCACCCAGGGGGCGATAAGCACAGATACGCAGTATTTT. Its translation: CSTQGAISTDTQYF.

The table lists this clone with a count of one. V is TRBV5-5 and J is TRBJ2-2, with 7 bases that match TRBD2. There are 14 residues in the CDR3. Germline-derived CDR1 and CDR2 are SGHKS and YYEKEE (reference sequence). The junction had 5 bases not matched to a gene; V was cut back by 7 bases and J by 2 bases. The CDR3 coding sequence is TGTGCCAGCTCCTGGGACTATAACACCGGGGAGCTGTTTTTT. Encoded protein: CASSWDYNTGELFF.

The J gene is TRBJ2-3, the V gene TRBV2; no clear D. The germline CDR1 and CDR2 sequences are SNHLY and FYNNEI. Deletions cut 8 bases from V and 2 bases from J, with 8 bases between. The CDR3 is made up of 12 amino acids. The DNA of the CDR3 is TGTGCCAGCGGCAGGTTCACAGATACGCAGTATTTT. Translated, it gives CASGRFTDTQYF.

In this sample, this clone turned up once. A much bigger clone sits one base away, suggesting this may be a read error. The sample carries other DNA sequences with the same CDR3. The chain is built from TRBV11-2 and TRBJ2-3, with no clear D. Trimming pared 2 bases from V and 6 bases from J, leaving 3 bases between. Germline CDR1 and CDR2: SGHAT and FQNNGV. CDR3 size: 11 residues. CDR3 coding DNA: TGTGCCAGCAGCTTATCGGATACGCAGTATTTT. Protein: CASSLSDTQYF. The entire variable domain, with the rest obtained from reference TRBV11-2 and TRBJ2-3, is as follows: EAGVAQSPRYKIIEKRQSVAFWCNPISGHATLYWYQQILGQGPKLLIQFQNNGVVDDSQLPKDRFSAERLKGVDSTLKIQPAKLEDSAVYLCASSLSDTQYFGPGTRLTVL.

This chain uses TRBV5-1 with TRBJ2-5, with TRBD1 matching over 10 bases. Germline V gives CDR1 SGHRS, CDR2 YFSETQ. With V trimmed by 4 bases and J by 4 bases, 7 bases remained unmatched. There are 15 residues in the CDR3. The CDR3, as DNA: TGCGCCAGCAGCCCTCGACAGGGGGCAAGAGAGACCCAGTACTTC. The encoded protein is CASSPRQGARETQYF.

This rearrangement joins TRBV4-3 to TRBJ1-2; no reliable D call. CDR1 is LGHNA and CDR2 is YSLEER in the germline V gene. Trimming stripped 0 bases from V and 4 bases from J, with 9 bases between. The CDR3 is 14 residues long. CDR3 DNA: TGCGCCAGCAGCCAAGATCGAAGGCTCTATGGCTACACCTTC. It codes for CASSQDRRLYGYTF.

The table lists this clone with a count of one. V is TRBV5-1 and J is TRBJ2-2, with 11 bases identical to TRBD2. The V and J ends lost 2 bases and 6 bases, in that order; junction bases with no gene match: 6. Germline CDR1 SGHRS, CDR2 YFSETQ. The CDR3 is 16 amino acids. This CDR3 reads CASSFDPGLAAGELFF. The CDR3 nucleotides are TGCGCCAGCAGCTTTGATCCGGGACTAGCGGCCGGGGAGCTGTTTTTT.

The chain is built from TRBV28 and TRBJ1-6, with TRBD1 identical over 7 bases. V lost 5 bases to trimming and J lost 9 bases; unmatched junction nucleotides: 7. CDR1 MDHEN and CDR2 SYDVKM come from the germline V gene. CDR3 size: 14 residues. The CDR3, as DNA: TGTGCCAGCAGTCCCCGGGACAGACTTTCACCCCTCCACTTT. Translated, it gives CASSPRDRLSPLHF.

The rearrangement joins TRBV6-5 to TRBJ2-7; maybe TRBD2 (5 bases). The CDR3 is 14 residues long. Germline V CDR1 and CDR2: MNHEY, SVGAGI. Deletions cut 5 bases from V and 4 bases from J, with 15 bases between. CDR3 amino acids: CASSPGRGPYEQYF. The CDR3 nucleotides are TGTGCCAGCAGTCCCGGAAGAGGGCCATACGAGCAGTACTTC.

This clone has just a few counts. The chain carries TRBV10-1 and TRBJ2-7, with TRBD1 matching over 7 bases. V shed 4 bases, J shed 2 bases, and the junction held 8 bases outside the gene matches. Per germline, CDR1 WNHNN and CDR2 SYGVQD (reference sequence). This CDR3 region has 15 residues. CDR3 region: CASSGSGTAAYEQYF. The CDR3 region has the DNA TGCGCCAGCAGTGGTTCCGGGACAGCCGCCTACGAGCAGTACTTC.

The DNA of the CDR3 is TGTGCCAGCACTAGCGGGAGTTGGTCCTACGAGCAGTACTTC. Its translation: CASTSGSWSYEQYF. V is TRBV11-2 and J is TRBJ2-7; 10 bases line up with TRBD2. CDR3 length equals 14 residues. Germline assignment: CDR1 SGHAT and CDR2 FQNNGV. J gave up 1 base and V 7 bases, and 4 bases lay outside the gene matches.

V usage is TRBV27 and J usage is TRBJ2-7, with 9 bases that match TRBD1. Germline CDR1 MNHEY, CDR2 SMNVEV (reference sequence). The CDR3 runs 14 residues. V lost 6 bases and J lost 2; bases outside the gene matches: 5. The CDR3 is CASRVTGGTYEQYF. CDR3 DNA sequence: TGTGCCAGCAGGGTGACAGGGGGAACCTACGAGCAGTACTTC.

This chain uses TRBV28 with TRBJ2-2; D is possibly TRBD2 (5 bases). Germline V lookup: CDR1 MDHEN, CDR2 SYDVKM. The CDR3 has 15 amino acids. Trimming removed 5 bases at V and 7 bases at J, with 17 bases between. This chain's CDR3 is CASSQLVISSGELFF. CDR3 coding DNA: TGTGCCAGCAGTCAACTAGTTATATCGAGCGGGGAGCTGTTTTTT.

V gene TRBV6-1 combines with J gene TRBJ2-3; TRBD2 might be the D (6 bases). Deletions cut 8 bases from V and 7 bases from J, with 22 bases between. The V gene's germline CDR1 is MNHNS and CDR2 SASEGT. The CDR3 covers 15 residues. CDR3 loop: CASGSRAGTTYTQYF. CDR3 nucleotides: TGTGCCAGCGGGTCCCGGGCGGGAACAACATATACGCAGTATTTT.

This clone has only a few counts. Other DNA sequences in this specimen translate into the identical CDR3. The V gene is TRBV18, the J gene TRBJ2-7, with D unclear. Germline V gene data show CDR1 as KGHSH and CDR2 as LQKENI. The CDR3 covers 12 residues. Trimming removed 3 bases at V and 0 bases at J, with 3 bases between. This CDR3 reads CASSPASYEQYF. CDR3 sequence (DNA): TGTGCCAGCTCACCCGCCTCCTACGAGCAGTACTTC.

This sequence joins TRBV28 and TRBJ1-3; D not resolved. Trimming cost V 5 bases and J 4 bases, with 12 bases left between them. Per the germline V gene, CDR1 is MDHEN and CDR2 is SYDVKM. This CDR3 is built from 14 residues. CDR3 residues: CASSTSGVGNTIYF. As DNA, the CDR3 is TGTGCCAGCAGTACCAGCGGGGTCGGAAACACCATATATTTT.

This chain links TRBV18 with TRBJ1-1, with a possible D match to TRBD1 (5 bases). The CDR3 covers 15 residues. Germline V gives CDR1 KGHSH, CDR2 LQKENI. V dropped 6 bases and J dropped 4 bases, with 18 bases sitting between them. This CDR3 reads CASSPTRGGRTEAFF. The CDR3 nucleotides read TGTGCCAGCTCCCCAACGAGGGGTGGACGCACTGAAGCTTTCTTT. Full variable domain (outside the CDR3, taken from reference TRBV18 and TRBJ1-1): NAGVMQNPRHLVRRRGQEARLRCSPMKGHSHVYWYRQLPEEGLKFMVYLQKENIIDESGMPKERFSAEFPKEGPSILRIQQVVRGDSAAYFCASSPTRGGRTEAFFGQGTRLTVV.

This clone was seen many times. The CDR3 bases are TGTGCCAGCAAGGGTCGGCAGGGGGACATGCAGGGCTACACCTTC. Its protein product is CASKGRQGDMQGYTF. The rearrangement links TRBV6-1 to TRBJ1-2; 7 bases line up with TRBD1. CDR3 length: 15 amino acids. CDR1 and CDR2 from the germline V gene are MNHNS and SASEGT. The J segment lost 8 bases and the V segment lost 7 bases, leaving 16 bases of the junction unmatched.